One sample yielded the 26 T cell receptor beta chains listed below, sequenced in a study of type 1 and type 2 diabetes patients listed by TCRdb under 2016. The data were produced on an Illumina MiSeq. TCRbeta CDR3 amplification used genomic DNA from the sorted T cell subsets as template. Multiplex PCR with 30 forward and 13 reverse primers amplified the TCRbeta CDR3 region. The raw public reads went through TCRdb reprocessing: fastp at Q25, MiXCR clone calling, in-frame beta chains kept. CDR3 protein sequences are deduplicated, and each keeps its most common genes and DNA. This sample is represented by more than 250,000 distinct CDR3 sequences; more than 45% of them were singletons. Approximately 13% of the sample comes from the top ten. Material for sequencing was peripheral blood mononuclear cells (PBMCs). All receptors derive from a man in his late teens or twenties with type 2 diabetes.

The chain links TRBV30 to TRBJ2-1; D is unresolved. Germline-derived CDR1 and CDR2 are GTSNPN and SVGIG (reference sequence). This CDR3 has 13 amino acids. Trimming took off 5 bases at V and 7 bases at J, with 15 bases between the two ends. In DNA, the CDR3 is TGTGCCTGGCATCTGGTGTTTGGAAATGAGCAGTTCTTC. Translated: CAWHLVFGNEQFF.

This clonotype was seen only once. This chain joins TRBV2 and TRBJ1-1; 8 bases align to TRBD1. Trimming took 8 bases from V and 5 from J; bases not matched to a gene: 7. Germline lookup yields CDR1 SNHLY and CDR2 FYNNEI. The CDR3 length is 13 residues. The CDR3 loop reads CASVYRGETEAFF. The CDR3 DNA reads TGTGCCAGCGTCTACAGGGGGGAAACTGAAGCTTTCTTT.

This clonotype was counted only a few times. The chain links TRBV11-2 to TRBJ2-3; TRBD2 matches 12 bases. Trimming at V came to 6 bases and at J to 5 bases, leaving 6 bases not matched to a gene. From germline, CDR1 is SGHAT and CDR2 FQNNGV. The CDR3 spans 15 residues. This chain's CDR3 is CASRRTSGKGDTQYF. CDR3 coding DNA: TGTGCCAGCAGGAGGACTAGCGGGAAGGGAGATACGCAGTATTTT.

The CDR3 reads CASGSTEGVYEQYF. The CDR3 region has the DNA TGTGCTAGTGGTTCGACAGAGGGCGTCTACGAGCAGTACTTC. This sequence joins TRBV12-5 and TRBJ2-7; D tentatively fits TRBD1 or TRBD2 (5 bases each). The CDR3 consists of 14 residues. Per the germline V gene, CDR1 is LGHNT and CDR2 is FRNRAP. V lost 4 bases and J 3 bases, leaving 13 bases between the germline ends.

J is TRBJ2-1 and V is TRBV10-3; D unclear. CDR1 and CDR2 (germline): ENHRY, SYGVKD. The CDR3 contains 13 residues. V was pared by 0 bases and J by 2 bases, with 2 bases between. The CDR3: CAISESAYNEQFF. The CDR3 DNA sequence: TGTGCCATCAGTGAGTCAGCCTACAATGAGCAGTTCTTC.

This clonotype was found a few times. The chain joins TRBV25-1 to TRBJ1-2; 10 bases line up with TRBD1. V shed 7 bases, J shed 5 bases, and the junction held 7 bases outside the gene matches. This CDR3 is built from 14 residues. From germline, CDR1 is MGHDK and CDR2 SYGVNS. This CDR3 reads CASIRTGGRYGYTF. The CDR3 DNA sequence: TGTGCCAGCATACGGACAGGGGGGAGGTATGGCTACACCTTC.

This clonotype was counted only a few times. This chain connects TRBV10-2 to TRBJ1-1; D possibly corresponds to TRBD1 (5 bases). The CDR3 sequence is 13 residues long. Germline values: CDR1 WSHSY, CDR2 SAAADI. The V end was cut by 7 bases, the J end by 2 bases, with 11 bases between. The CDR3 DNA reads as TGCGCCAGCACCCAAGACAGTAACACTGAAGCTTTCTTT. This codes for CASTQDSNTEAFF.

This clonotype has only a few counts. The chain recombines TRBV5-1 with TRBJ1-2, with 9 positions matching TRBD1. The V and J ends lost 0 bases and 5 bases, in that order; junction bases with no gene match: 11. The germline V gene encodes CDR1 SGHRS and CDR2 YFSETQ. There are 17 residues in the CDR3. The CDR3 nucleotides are TGCGCCAGCAGCTTGGTTTTTTCGGGACAGGGATCGTATGGCTACACCTTC. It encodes CASSLVFSGQGSYGYTF.

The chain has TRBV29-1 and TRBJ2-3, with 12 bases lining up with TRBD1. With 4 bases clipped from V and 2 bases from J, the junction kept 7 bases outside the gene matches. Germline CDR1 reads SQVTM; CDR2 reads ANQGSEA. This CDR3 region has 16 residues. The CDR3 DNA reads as TGCAGCGTTGTGGGGGACAGGGGGCATGACACAGATACGCAGTATTTT. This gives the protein CSVVGDRGHDTDTQYF.

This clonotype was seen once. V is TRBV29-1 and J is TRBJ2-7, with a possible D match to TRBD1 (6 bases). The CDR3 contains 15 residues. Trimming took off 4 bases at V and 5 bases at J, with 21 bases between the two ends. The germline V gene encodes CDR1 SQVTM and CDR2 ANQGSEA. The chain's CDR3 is CSVVKRSQGEDEQYF. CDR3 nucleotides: TGCAGCGTTGTTAAAAGGTCACAGGGAGAAGACGAGCAGTACTTC.

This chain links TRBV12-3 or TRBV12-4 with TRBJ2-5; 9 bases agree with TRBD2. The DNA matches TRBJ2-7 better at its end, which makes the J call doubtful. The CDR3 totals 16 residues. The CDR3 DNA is TGTGCCAGCAGCGTAGGTAGCGGGAGTAGGTCCTACGAGCAGTACTTC. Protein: CASSVGSGSRSYEQYF.

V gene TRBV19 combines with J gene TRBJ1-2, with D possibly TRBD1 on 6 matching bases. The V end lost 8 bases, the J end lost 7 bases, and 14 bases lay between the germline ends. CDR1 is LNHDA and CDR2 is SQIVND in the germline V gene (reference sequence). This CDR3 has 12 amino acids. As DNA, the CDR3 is TGTGCCAGTCTCGCAGGGGAGTTTGGCTACACCTTC. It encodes CASLAGEFGYTF.

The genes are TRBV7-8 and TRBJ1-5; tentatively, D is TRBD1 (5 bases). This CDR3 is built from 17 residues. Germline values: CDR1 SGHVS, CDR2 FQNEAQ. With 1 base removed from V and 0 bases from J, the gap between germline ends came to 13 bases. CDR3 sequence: CASSLEEGRYSNQPQHF. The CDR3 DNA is TGTGCCAGCAGCTTAGAAGAGGGACGGTATAGCAATCAGCCCCAGCATTTT.

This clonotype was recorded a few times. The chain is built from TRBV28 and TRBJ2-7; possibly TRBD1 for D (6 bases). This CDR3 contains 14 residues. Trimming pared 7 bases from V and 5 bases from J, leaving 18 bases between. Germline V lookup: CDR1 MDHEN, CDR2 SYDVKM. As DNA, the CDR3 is TGTGCCAGCACCCTAGGGGGTAGGGACCACGAGCAGTACTTC. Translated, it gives CASTLGGRDHEQYF.

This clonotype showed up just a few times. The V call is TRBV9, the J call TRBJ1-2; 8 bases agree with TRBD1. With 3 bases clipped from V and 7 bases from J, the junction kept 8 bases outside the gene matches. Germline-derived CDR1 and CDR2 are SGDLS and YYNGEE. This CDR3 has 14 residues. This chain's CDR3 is CASSGLQGAGGYTF. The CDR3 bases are TGTGCCAGCAGCGGTCTCCAGGGGGCCGGTGGCTACACCTTC.

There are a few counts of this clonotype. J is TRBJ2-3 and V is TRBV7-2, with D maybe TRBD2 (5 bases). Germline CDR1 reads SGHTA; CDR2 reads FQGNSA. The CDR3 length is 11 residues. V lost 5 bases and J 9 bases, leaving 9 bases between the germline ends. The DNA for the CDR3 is TGTGCCAGCAGCCAGAGGGTAACGCAGTATTTT. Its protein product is CASSQRVTQYF.

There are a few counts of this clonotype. CDR3 sequence: CASSPGTVAYEQYF. CDR3 DNA: TGTGCCAGCAGCCCCGGGACGGTCGCATACGAGCAGTACTTC. V and J are TRBV12-3 or TRBV12-4 and TRBJ2-7; the D call may be TRBD1 or TRBD2 (5 bases each). V lost 6 bases, J lost 4 bases, and 16 bases lay in between. This CDR3 comprises 14 residues.

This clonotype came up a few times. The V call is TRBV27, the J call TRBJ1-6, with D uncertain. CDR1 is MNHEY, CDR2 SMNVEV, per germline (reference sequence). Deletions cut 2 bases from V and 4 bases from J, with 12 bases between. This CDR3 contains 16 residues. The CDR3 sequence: CASSLKGLTYNSPLHF. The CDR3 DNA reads TGTGCCAGCAGTTTAAAAGGGTTGACGTATAATTCACCCCTCCACTTT.

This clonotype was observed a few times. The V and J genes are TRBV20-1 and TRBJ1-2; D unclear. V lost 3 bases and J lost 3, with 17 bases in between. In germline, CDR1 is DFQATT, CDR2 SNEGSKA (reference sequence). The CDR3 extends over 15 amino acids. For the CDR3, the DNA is TGCAGTGCTAGGCCTCAAGATTCGGGCTACTATGGCTACACCTTC. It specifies CSARPQDSGYYGYTF.

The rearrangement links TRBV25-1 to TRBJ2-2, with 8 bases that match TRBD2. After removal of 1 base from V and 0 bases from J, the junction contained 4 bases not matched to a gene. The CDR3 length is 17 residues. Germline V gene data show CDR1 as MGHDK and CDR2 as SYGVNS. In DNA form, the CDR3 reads TGTGCCAGCAGTGAATGGGGCGGGAGGACGAACACCGGGGAGCTGTTTTTT. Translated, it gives CASSEWGGRTNTGELFF.

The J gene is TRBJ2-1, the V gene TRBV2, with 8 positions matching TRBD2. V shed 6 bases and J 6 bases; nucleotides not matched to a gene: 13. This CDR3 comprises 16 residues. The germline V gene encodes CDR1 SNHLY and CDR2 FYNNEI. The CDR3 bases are TGTGCCAGCAGGGAGTCGGGAGGGTACCCCAGCAATGAGCAGTTCTTC. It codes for CASRESGGYPSNEQFF.

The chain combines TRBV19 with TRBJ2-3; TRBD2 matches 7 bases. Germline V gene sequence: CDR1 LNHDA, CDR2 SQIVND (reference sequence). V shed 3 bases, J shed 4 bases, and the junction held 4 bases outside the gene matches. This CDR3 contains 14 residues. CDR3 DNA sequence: TGTGCCAGTAGTATTGGGGGGGGGGCAGATACGCAGTATTTT. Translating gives CASSIGGGADTQYF.

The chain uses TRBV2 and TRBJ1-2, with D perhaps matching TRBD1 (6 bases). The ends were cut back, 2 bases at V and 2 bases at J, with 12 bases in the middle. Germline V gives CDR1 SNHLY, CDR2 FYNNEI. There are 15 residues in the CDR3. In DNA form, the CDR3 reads TGTGCCAGCAGTGAAATACAGGGAAGAAACTATGGCTACACCTTC. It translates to CASSEIQGRNYGYTF.

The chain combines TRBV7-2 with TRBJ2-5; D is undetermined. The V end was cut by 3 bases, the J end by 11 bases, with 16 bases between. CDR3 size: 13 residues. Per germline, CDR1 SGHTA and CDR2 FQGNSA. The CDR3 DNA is TGTGCCAGCAGCTTGTTCTCGGGCAATGAGCAGTACTTC. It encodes CASSLFSGNEQYF.

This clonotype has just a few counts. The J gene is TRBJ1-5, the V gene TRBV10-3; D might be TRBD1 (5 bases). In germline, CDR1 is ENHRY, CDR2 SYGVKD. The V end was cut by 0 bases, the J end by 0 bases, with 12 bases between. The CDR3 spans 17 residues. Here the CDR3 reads CAISESYGHYSNQPQHF. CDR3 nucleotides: TGTGCCATCAGTGAGTCTTACGGACACTATAGCAATCAGCCCCAGCATTTT.

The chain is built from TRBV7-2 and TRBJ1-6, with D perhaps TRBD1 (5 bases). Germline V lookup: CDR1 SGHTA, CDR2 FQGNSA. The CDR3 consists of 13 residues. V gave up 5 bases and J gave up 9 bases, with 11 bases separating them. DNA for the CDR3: TGTGCCAGCAGCGCCAGGGTGGGTTCACCCCTCCACTTT. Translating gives CASSARVGSPLHF.